This is a list of T cell receptor beta chains from one sample in a study of long-term antiretroviral therapy in people with HIV. Produced via immunoSEQ multiplex PCR; TCRdb's table is partial and in-frame only. The table lists tens of thousands of clones, 85% to 90% of them singletons, with 4.1% in the top ten. Sequences were derived from unsorted PBMCs, sampled 0.5 years after starting antiretroviral therapy. The source of these receptors is a woman aged 18-35 years with HIV. Both conserved end residues are part of each CDR3. The D gene is left open where the match is weak. Expanded clones get a size class; other rows say once, few or many, or leave the size out.

v_call	d_call	cdr3_length	j_call	clone_size	cdr3_nt	cdr3_aa
TRBV7-9	.	15	TRBJ2-1	.	TGTGCCAGCAGCTTAACGGGACAGGCGGGGGATGAGCAGTTCTTC	CASSLTGQAGDEQFF
TRBV11-3	TRBD2	15	TRBJ2-1	.	TGTGCCAGCAGCTTAGGCGGGAGGGGCTACAATGAGCAGTTCTTC	CASSLGGRGYNEQFF
TRBV10-3	.	16	TRBJ2-1	.	TGTGCCATCAGTGAGTCCCCCCAGGGAACCTACAATGAGCAGTTCTTC	CAISESPQGTYNEQFF
TRBV18	TRBD1	15	TRBJ2-7	few	TGTGCCAGCTCAAAAGAGGGGACAGGATCCTACGAGCAGTACTTC	CASSKEGTGSYEQYF
TRBV7-3	.	14	TRBJ2-7	.	TGTGCCAGCAGCTTAGCCGGGGGTGGGTACGAGCAGTACTTC	CASSLAGGGYEQYF
TRBV7-6	TRBD2	19	TRBJ2-1	.	TGTGCCAGCAGCCCGCGACTAGCGGGTGGAATAACTCCCTACAATGAGCAGTTCTTC	CASSPRLAGGITPYNEQFF
TRBV7-6	TRBD2	15	TRBJ2-5	.	TGTGCCAGCAGCTTTGGGGGGGGGTTACAAGAGACCCAGTACTTC	CASSFGGGLQETQYF
TRBV20-1	.	10	TRBJ1-2	few	TGCAGTGCCATCTACGGTTCTCACACCTTC	CSAIYGSHTF
TRBV6-5	.	11	TRBJ1-2	.	TGTGCCAGCAGTCCCCTTGAGAGCTACACCTTC	CASSPLESYTF
TRBV9	TRBD1	14	TRBJ1-5	.	TGTGCCAGCGACAGGGCATTGAGCAATCAGCCCCAGCATTTT	CASDRALSNQPQHF
TRBV4-3	.	16	TRBJ1-1	.	TGCGCCAGCAGCCAAGATATTGGCAATAAGAACACTGAAGCTTTCTTT	CASSQDIGNKNTEAFF
TRBV9	.	15	TRBJ2-1	.	TGTGCCAGCAGCGTAGGATGGGGATCCTACAATGAGCAGTTCTTC	CASSVGWGSYNEQFF
TRBV27	TRBD1	14	TRBJ2-7	.	TGTGCCAGCAGTCTAAGGGGGCGCGACTACGAGCAGTACTTC	CASSLRGRDYEQYF
TRBV15	TRBD1	16	TRBJ2-3	.	TGTGCCACCAGCAGGGGCCGGGACAGGGTAACAGATACGCAGTATTTT	CATSRGRDRVTDTQYF
TRBV6-5	.	15	TRBJ1-6	.	TGTGCCAGCAGAAAACCAGGGGACCTAATCTCACCCCTCCACTTT	CASRKPGDLISPLHF
TRBV4-1	.	15	TRBJ1-3	.	TGCGCCAGCAGCCAAGATGAGGGTCCCGGAAACACCATATATTTT	CASSQDEGPGNTIYF
TRBV4-3	.	15	TRBJ2-7	few	TGCGCCAGCAGCCAAGACTGGCGGGATCCCACCGAGCAGTACTTC	CASSQDWRDPTEQYF
TRBV7-3	.	16	TRBJ2-1	once	TGTGCCAGCAGCTTAACGGTGTCTAGCGATCGCAATGAGCAGTTCTTC	CASSLTVSSDRNEQFF
TRBV27	.	13	TRBJ2-7	.	TGTGCCAGCAGTTCCCACTCATTTAGCGAGCAGTACTTC	CASSSHSFSEQYF
TRBV28	.	14	TRBJ2-7	.	TGTGCCGCATCCCCCACAGGCCTAGTCTACGAGCAGTACTTC	CAASPTGLVYEQYF
TRBV7-3	.	19	TRBJ2-1	.	TGTGCCAGCAGCCCTCGCCGGAGGGGTAGCGAGCTCTCCTACAATGAGCAGTTCTTC	CASSPRRRGSELSYNEQFF
TRBV13	TRBD2	18	TRBJ2-5	.	TGTGCCAGCAGCTTGGGACTAGCGGGAGAAAGTCTACGGGGGACCCAGTACTTC	CASSLGLAGESLRGTQYF
TRBV19	.	15	TRBJ2-1	.	TGTGCCAGTGCCCGGACCGTGAGCTCCTACAATGAGCAGTTCTTC	CASARTVSSYNEQFF
TRBV7-3	TRBD2	15	TRBJ2-7	once	TGTGCCAGCAGCTTAGGAGGTGCTAGCGGGACCGAGCAGTACTTC	CASSLGGASGTEQYF
TRBV25-1	TRBD1	15	TRBJ2-3	.	TGTGCCAGCAGCAAACAGGGGGGTAGCACAGATACGCAGTATTTT	CASSKQGGSTDTQYF
TRBV19	.	13	TRBJ2-7	.	TGTGCCAGTAGTTGGGGTCAGGGCTACGAGCAGTACTTC	CASSWGQGYEQYF
TRBV5-1	.	13	TRBJ2-7	.	TGCGCCAGCAGCTTCGGGGCTCCCTACGAGCAGTACTTC	CASSFGAPYEQYF
TRBV9	TRBD2	14	TRBJ2-7	.	TGTGCCAGCAGCGCTGGGACTAGTGGCTACGAGCAGTACTTC	CASSAGTSGYEQYF
TRBV5-4	.	13	TRBJ1-4	.	TGTGCCAGCAGCTTGCCCGGTTCTGAAAAACTGTTTTTT	CASSLPGSEKLFF
TRBV2	TRBD1	13	TRBJ1-3	.	TGTGCCAGCAGGGTGGGACAGGGGGACACCATATATTTT	CASRVGQGDTIYF
TRBV7-3	TRBD2	16	TRBJ2-1	once	TGTGCCAGCAGTTTAGCCGGGGGGGAATCCTACAATGAGCAGTTCTTC	CASSLAGGESYNEQFF
TRBV10-3	.	15	TRBJ2-3	.	TGTGCCATCAGTGTTAGTCCCTTATACACAGATACGCAGTATTTT	CAISVSPLYTDTQYF
TRBV6-4	.	13	TRBJ2-3	.	TGTGCCAGCAGTAGCGGGAGCACAGATACGCAGTATTTT	CASSSGSTDTQYF
TRBV5-5	.	12	TRBJ2-7	.	TGTGCCAGCCGGGACCCCTCGGGGGAGCAGTACTTC	CASRDPSGEQYF
TRBV2	.	14	TRBJ2-1	.	TGTGCCAGCAGTGAATCGGGGAACCCCGATGAGCAGTTCTTC	CASSESGNPDEQFF
TRBV6-5	.	14	TRBJ2-5	.	TGTGCCAGCAGTTATTCCGGGACCGGAATGGCCCAGTACTTC	CASSYSGTGMAQYF
TRBV4-3	TRBD1	19	TRBJ2-1	.	TGCGCCAGCAGCCAGTTCCTGACAGGGGGGGGGACCTCCTACAATGAGCAGTTCTTC	CASSQFLTGGGTSYNEQFF
TRBV7-2	TRBD2	15	TRBJ2-3	.	TGTGCCAGCAGCACTAGCGGGAGGGCCACAGATACGCAGTATTTT	CASSTSGRATDTQYF
TRBV5-1	TRBD1	19	TRBJ1-1	.	TGCGCCAGCAGTGAAAGTCACGGACCGGGACAGGGGGCTTTCACTGAAGCTTTCTTT	CASSESHGPGQGAFTEAFF
TRBV28	.	14	TRBJ2-1	.	TGTGCCAGCGGTTTGACCTCAGGGGTCAATGAGCAGTTCTTC	CASGLTSGVNEQFF
TRBV4-3	.	13	TRBJ2-3	.	TGCGCCAGCAGCCACCGCGTGACAGATACGCAGTATTTT	CASSHRVTDTQYF
TRBV4-3	TRBD1	15	TRBJ2-7	.	TGCGCCAGCAGCCAAGAAGGCAGGGGGTCCTACGAGCAGTACTTC	CASSQEGRGSYEQYF
TRBV29-1	.	14	TRBJ1-1	.	TGCAGCGTTGAAGGCGCTACGGGGGGCACTGAAGCTTTCTTT	CSVEGATGGTEAFF
TRBV6-1	.	15	TRBJ1-4	.	TGTGCCAGCAGCGAATCCGGGACATCTAATGAAAAACTGTTTTTT	CASSESGTSNEKLFF
TRBV7-9	.	17	TRBJ1-3	once	TGTGCCAGCAGCTCGTGGGGGAGGCAGGGTGGTGGAAACACCATATATTTT	CASSSWGRQGGGNTIYF
TRBV29-1	TRBD1	16	TRBJ2-2	.	TGCAGCGTTATGGGACAGATGAGTGAGAACACCGGGGAGCTGTTTTTT	CSVMGQMSENTGELFF
TRBV15	.	17	TRBJ1-1	.	TGTGCCACCAGCAGAAGAGATCATGTCCCGGGGGACCTCGAAGCTTTCTTT	CATSRRDHVPGDLEAFF
TRBV19	.	13	TRBJ2-1	few	TGTGCCAGTAGTCACGAAGGCCTAGGTGAGCAGTTCTTC	CASSHEGLGEQFF
TRBV19	TRBD1	14	TRBJ1-4	.	TGTGCCAGTACCCAGACAGGGACTAATGAAAAACTGTTTTTT	CASTQTGTNEKLFF
TRBV4-3	.	14	TRBJ1-1	.	TGCGCCAGCAGCCAAGCAGGGGCGAACACTGAAGCTTTCTTT	CASSQAGANTEAFF